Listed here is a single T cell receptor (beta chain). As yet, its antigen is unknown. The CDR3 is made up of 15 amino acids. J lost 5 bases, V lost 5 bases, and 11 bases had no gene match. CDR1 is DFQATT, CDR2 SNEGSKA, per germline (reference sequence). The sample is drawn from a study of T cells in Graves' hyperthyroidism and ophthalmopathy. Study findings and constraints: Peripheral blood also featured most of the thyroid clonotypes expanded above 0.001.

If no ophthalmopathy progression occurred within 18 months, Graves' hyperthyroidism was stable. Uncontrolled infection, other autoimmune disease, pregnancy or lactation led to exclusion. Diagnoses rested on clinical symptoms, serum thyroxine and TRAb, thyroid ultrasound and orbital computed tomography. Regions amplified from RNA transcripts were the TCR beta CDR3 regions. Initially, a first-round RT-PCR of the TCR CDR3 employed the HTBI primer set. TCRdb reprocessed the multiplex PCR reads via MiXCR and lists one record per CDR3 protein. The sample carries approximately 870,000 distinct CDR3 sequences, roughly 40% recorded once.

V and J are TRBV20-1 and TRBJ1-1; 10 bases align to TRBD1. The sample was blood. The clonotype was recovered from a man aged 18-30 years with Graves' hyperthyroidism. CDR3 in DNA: TGCAGTGCTTCCAGCCTGACAGGGGGCTATACTGAAGCTTTCTTT. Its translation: CSASSLTGGYTEAFF.